The rows below give T cell receptor beta chains drawn from one sample of a study of Graves' ophthalmopathy and Graves' hyperthyroidism. TCRdb reanalysed the multiplex PCR reads using MiXCR and keeps one entry per CDR3 protein. In the table there are approximately 700,000 distinct CDR3 sequences, approximately 40% of which are singletons. The sequenced material came from peripheral blood. These receptors all come from an adult man with Graves' ophthalmopathy. The CDR3 runs from the conserved cysteine through the conserved F or W. Each record gives: J gene, D gene, V gene, clone size, CDR3 DNA, CDR3 protein. The D gene is left open where the match is weak. The size of a clone is reported for some rows only, either as once, few or many, or as a class for expanded clones.

TRBJ2-7 | TRBD1 | TRBV7-9 | many | TGTGCCAGCAGCTTGTTTAGGGACAGGCAGTACGAGCAGTACTTC | CASSLFRDRQYEQYF
TRBJ2-7 | - | TRBV4-1 | few | TGCGCCAGCAGCCCCGGGGACACTACCTCCTACGAGCAGTACTTC | CASSPGDTTSYEQYF
TRBJ2-7 | - | TRBV2 | - | TGTGCCAGCAGTTGGGACCTCAGCTACGAGCAGTACTTC | CASSWDLSYEQYF
TRBJ2-6 | - | TRBV5-1 | many | TGTGCCACCCGGGGGTCTGGGGCCAACGTCCTGACTTTC | CATRGSGANVLTF
TRBJ1-2 | - | TRBV5-5 | few | TGTGCCAGCAGCCCGGCTGGGGGGCGCGGGCAGGGGTTAGGCTACACCTTC | CASSPAGGRGQGLGYTF
TRBJ1-5 | TRBD1 | TRBV12-3/TRBV12-4 | - | TGTGCCAGCAGTTTCGGGCCGGGACAGGGCAATCAGCCCCAGCATTTT | CASSFGPGQGNQPQHF
TRBJ1-3 | TRBD1 | TRBV9 | - | TGTGCCAGTACCGGGACAGACTCTGGAAACACCATATATTTT | CASTGTDSGNTIYF
TRBJ1-1 | - | TRBV11-2 | few | TGTGCCAGCCTGGAGTTGAGGGGGGGCGCAGTTTTGAACACTGAAGCTTTCTTT | CASLELRGGAVLNTEAFF
TRBJ2-7 | TRBD2 | TRBV2 | many | TGTGCCAGCAGAAGCGGGAGGGCCTTATACGAGCAGTACTTC | CASRSGRALYEQYF
TRBJ1-1 | - | TRBV19 | - | TGTGCCTGGAGTTACACAATAAACACTGAAGCTTTCTTT | CAWSYTINTEAFF
TRBJ2-7 | TRBD1 | TRBV20-1 | few | TGCAGTGCTCGAGGACAGGGGGGGCCCGAGCAGTACTTC | CSARGQGGPEQYF
TRBJ2-7 | TRBD1 | TRBV10-2 | - | TGTGCCAGCAGTTACTCGTATCAGGGGGCTCTCTACGAGCAGTACTTC | CASSYSYQGALYEQYF
TRBJ2-7 | TRBD2 | TRBV9 | many | TGTGCCAGCAGCGTAGAGTCGGGGGGAGGCTACGAGCAGTACTTC | CASSVESGGGYEQYF
TRBJ2-2 | - | TRBV25-1 | once | TGTGCCAGCAGTTTAGACACAGGCGTAGGGGCCGGGGAGCTGTTTTTT | CASSLDTGVGAGELFF
TRBJ1-5 | TRBD1 | TRBV7-9 | - | TGTGCCAGCAGCTTAGCGACAGGGGAGGGCAATCAGCCCCAGCATTTT | CASSLATGEGNQPQHF
TRBJ2-7 | - | TRBV20-1 | - | TGCAGTGCAAGAGAAACAGGTGGGCCCTACGAGCAGTACTTC | CSARETGGPYEQYF
TRBJ1-2 | TRBD1 | TRBV29-1 | - | TGCAGTTACGGGACAGGGGGCAACTATGGCTACACCTTC | CSYGTGGNYGYTF
TRBJ1-1 | - | TRBV7-9 | many | TGTGCCAGCAGCCAGGGATTGACGGAAGCTTTCTTT | CASSQGLTEAFF
TRBJ2-7 | - | TRBV11-2 | - | TGTGCCAGCAGCTGGGGTCAGAGGCCTGAGCAGTACTTC | CASSWGQRPEQYF
TRBJ2-7 | TRBD1 | TRBV20-1 | - | TGCAGTGCTGGCCCTGGGACAGGTAGTTTCTCCTACGAGCAGTACTTC | CSAGPGTGSFSYEQYF
TRBJ1-6 | - | TRBV9 | - | TGTGCCAGCTCACCGGGGGGGAGCAGTTCACCCCTCCACTTT | CASSPGGSSSPLHF
TRBJ2-7 | TRBD2 | TRBV29-1 | - | TGCAGTTTTGGTAGCGGGAGGGCCGGCGAGCAGTACTTC | CSFGSGRAGEQYF
TRBJ2-3 | TRBD2 | TRBV2 | - | TGTGCCAGCAGTGAAGTAACACTAGCGGGGGGCCCAGATACGCAGTATTTT | CASSEVTLAGGPDTQYF
TRBJ2-6 | - | TRBV7-9 | few | TGCGCCAGCAGCGCAACCGGAGGGGTCGGGGCCAACGTCCTGACTTTC | CASSATGGVGANVLTF
TRBJ1-5 | TRBD1 | TRBV19 | - | TGTGCCAGTAGTATAGCCGGGACAGGAATAATGGGCAATCAGCCCCAGCATTTT | CASSIAGTGIMGNQPQHF
TRBJ1-1 | - | TRBV29-1 | - | TGCAGTTACAATGGCCGGATGAACACTGAAGCTTTCTTT | CSYNGRMNTEAFF
TRBJ2-5 | - | TRBV24-1 | many | TGTGCCACCAGTGATTTGGACATGGAGACCCAGTACTTC | CATSDLDMETQYF
TRBJ2-5 | - | TRBV20-1 | many | TGCAGTGCACACCGTGGGGCCAGAGAGACCCAGTACTTC | CSAHRGARETQYF
TRBJ1-2 | - | TRBV9 | - | TGTGCCAGCAGCCCAGTCAGCCTGGTTGGCTACACCTTC | CASSPVSLVGYTF
TRBJ2-7 | TRBD1 | TRBV20-1 | many | TGCAGTGCTTCGACAGGGGGATCCGAGCAGTACTTC | CSASTGGSEQYF
TRBJ2-7 | TRBD1 | TRBV20-1 | - | TGCAGTGCTAGGGGACAGACGAGCTCCTACGAGCAGTACTTC | CSARGQTSSYEQYF